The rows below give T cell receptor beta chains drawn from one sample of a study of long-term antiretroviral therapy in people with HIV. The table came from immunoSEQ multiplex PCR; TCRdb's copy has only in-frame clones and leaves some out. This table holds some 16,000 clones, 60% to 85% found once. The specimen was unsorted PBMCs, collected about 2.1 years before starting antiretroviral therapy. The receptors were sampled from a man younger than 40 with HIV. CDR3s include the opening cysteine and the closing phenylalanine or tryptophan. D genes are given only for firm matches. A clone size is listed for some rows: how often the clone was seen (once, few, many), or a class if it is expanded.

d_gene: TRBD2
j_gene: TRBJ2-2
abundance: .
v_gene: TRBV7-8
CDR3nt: TGTGCCAGCAGCTCCCTGGGACTAGCGGGCGCCGGGGAGCTGTTTTTT
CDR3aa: CASSSLGLAGAGELFF

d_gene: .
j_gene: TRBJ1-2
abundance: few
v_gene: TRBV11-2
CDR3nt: TGTGCCAGCAGCTCAAAACAGGTCTATGGCTACACCTTC
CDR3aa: CASSSKQVYGYTF

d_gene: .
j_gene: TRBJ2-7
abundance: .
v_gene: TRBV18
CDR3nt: TGTGCCAGCTCGCGAGGGGAGGTAGGGTACGAGCAGTACTTC
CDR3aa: CASSRGEVGYEQYF

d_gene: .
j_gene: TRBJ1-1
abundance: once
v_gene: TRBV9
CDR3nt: TGTGCCAGCAGCGTATTAGGGGAAGGTAACACTGAAGCTTTCTTT
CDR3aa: CASSVLGEGNTEAFF

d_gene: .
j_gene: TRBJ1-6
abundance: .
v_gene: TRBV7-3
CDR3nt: TGTGCCAGCAGCCCCCGGGTCCAGGGTTCACCCCTCCACTTT
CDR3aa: CASSPRVQGSPLHF

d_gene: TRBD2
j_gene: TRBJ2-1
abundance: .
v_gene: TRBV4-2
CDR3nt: TGTGCCAGCAGCCAAGAGCCTAGCGGGAACTCCTACAATGAGCAGTTCTTC
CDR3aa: CASSQEPSGNSYNEQFF

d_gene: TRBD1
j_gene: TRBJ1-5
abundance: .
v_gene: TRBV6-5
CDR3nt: TGTGCCAGCAGCCGGGACAGGGTGAATCAGCCCCAGCATTTT
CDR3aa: CASSRDRVNQPQHF

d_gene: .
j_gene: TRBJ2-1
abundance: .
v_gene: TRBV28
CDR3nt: TGTGCCAGCAGTTTATTTAGGAAAAGGGTGGGTGAGCAGTTCTTC
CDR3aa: CASSLFRKRVGEQFF

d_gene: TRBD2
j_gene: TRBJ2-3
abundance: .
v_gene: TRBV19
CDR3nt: TGTGCCAGTAGTAAACCTAGCGGTGTCACAGATACGCAGTATTTT
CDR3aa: CASSKPSGVTDTQYF

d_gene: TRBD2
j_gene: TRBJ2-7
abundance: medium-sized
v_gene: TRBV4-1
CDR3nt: TGCGCCAGCAGCCAAGAGTTCGGCGGGAGGGACGAGCAGTACTTC
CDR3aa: CASSQEFGGRDEQYF

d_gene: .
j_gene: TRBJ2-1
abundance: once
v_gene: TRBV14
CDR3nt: TGTGCCAGCAGCCAAGTCATCGGGAGCTCCTACAATGAGCAGTTCTTC
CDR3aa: CASSQVIGSSYNEQFF

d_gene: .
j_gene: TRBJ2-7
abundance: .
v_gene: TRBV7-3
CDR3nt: TGTGCCAGCAGCTTAGAAGGGGGGGCCTCCGTCGAGCAGTACTTC
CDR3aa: CASSLEGGASVEQYF

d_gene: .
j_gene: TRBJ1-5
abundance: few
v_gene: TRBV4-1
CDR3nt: TGCGCCAGCGGCCAGGTTCTCGATCAGCCCCAGCATTTT
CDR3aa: CASGQVLDQPQHF

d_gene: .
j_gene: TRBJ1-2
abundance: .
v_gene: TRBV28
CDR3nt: TGTGCCAGCAGTACTACCGGACTTCTAGGGAGCTACACCTTC
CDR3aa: CASSTTGLLGSYTF

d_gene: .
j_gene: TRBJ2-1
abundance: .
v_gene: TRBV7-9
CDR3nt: TGTGCCAGCACCGCTGATTACAATGAGCAGTTCTTC
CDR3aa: CASTADYNEQFF

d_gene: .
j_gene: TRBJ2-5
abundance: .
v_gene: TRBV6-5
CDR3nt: TGTGCCAGCAGGGTTTCGGGATCTGGGGAGACCCAGTACTTC
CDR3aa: CASRVSGSGETQYF

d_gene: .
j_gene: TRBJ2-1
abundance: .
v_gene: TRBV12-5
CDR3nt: TGTGCTAGTGGTTTGGTCCCGGGTGAGCAGTTCTTC
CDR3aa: CASGLVPGEQFF

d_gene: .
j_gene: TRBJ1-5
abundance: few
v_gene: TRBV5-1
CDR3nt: TGCGCCAGCAGCCCGGAGATGGATCAGCCCCAGCATTTT
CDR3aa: CASSPEMDQPQHF

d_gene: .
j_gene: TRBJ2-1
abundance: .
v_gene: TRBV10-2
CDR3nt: TGCGCCAGCAGTTATCGGAGCGCGGGAAACAATGAGCAGTTCTTC
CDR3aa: CASSYRSAGNNEQFF

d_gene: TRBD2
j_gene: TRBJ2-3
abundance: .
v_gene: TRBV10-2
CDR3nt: TGCGCCAGCTGGAGCGGGAGGAGCACAGATACGCAGTATTTT
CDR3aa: CASWSGRSTDTQYF

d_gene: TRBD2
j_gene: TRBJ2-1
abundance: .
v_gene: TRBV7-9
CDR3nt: TGTGCCAGCAGCTCCGGACTAGTTCATGATGAGCAGTTCTTC
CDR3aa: CASSSGLVHDEQFF

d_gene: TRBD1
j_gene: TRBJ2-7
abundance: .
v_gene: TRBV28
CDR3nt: TGTGCCAGCAGTACCTGGCCGACGGGACAGGGAAACGAGCAGTACTTC
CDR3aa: CASSTWPTGQGNEQYF

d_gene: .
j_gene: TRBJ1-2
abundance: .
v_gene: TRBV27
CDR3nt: TGTGCCAGCAGTTTAGGACATGACTATGGCTACACCTTC
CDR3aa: CASSLGHDYGYTF

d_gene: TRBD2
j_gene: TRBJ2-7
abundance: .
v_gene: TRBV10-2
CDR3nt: TGCGCCAGCAGTGAAGTTGCTAGCGGGAGTCTCGAGCAGTACTTC
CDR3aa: CASSEVASGSLEQYF

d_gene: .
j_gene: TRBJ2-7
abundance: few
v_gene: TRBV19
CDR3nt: TGTGCCAGTAGTATCACGGGGTCTCACGAGCAGTACTTC
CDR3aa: CASSITGSHEQYF

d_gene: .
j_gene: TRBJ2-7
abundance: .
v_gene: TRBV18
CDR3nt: TGTGCCAGCTCACCACCGTCACTACCTTCCTACGAGCAGTACTTC
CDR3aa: CASSPPSLPSYEQYF

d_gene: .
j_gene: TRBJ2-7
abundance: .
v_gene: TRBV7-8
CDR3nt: TGTGCCAGCAGCTCAACAACCTTCTCCTACGAGCAGTACTTC
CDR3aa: CASSSTTFSYEQYF

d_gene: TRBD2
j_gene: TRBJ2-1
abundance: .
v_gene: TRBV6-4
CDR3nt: TGTGCCAGCAGTGACTCGAATAGCGGGGGGGGGAATGAGCAGTTCTTC
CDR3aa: CASSDSNSGGGNEQFF

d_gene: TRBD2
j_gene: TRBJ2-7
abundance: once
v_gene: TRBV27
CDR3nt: TGTGCCAGCAGTTTCCCCGGGACTAGCGGCCACTACGAGCAGTACTTC
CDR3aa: CASSFPGTSGHYEQYF